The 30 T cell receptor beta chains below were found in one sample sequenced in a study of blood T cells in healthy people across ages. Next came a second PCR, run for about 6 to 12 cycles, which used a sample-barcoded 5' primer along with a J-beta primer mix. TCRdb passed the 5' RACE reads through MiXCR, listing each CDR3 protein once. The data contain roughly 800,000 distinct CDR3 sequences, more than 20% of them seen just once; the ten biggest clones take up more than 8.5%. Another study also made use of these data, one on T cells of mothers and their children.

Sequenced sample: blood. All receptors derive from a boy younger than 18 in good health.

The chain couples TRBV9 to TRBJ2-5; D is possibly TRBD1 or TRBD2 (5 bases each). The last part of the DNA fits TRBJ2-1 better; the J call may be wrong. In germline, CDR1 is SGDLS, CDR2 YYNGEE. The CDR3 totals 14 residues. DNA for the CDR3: TGTGCCAGCAGCGGCCCCGGGACGGCGGGTGAGCAGTTCTTC. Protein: CASSGPGTAGEQFF.

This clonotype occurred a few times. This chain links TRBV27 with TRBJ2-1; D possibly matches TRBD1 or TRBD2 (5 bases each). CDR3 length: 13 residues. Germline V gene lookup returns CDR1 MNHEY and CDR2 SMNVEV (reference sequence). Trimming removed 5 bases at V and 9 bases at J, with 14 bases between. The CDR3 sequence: CASSTGVQGEQFF. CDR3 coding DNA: TGTGCCAGCAGTACCGGGGTTCAGGGTGAGCAGTTCTTC.

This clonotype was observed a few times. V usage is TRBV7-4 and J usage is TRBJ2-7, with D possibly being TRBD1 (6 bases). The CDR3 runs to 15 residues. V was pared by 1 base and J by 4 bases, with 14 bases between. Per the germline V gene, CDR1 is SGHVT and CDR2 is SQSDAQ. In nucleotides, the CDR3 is TGTGCCAGCAGCTTAGATGGGACACTTTATTACGAGCAGTACTTC. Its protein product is CASSLDGTLYYEQYF. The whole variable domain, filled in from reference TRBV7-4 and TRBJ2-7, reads GAGVSQSPRYKVAKRGRDVALRCDSISGHVTLYWYRQTLGQGSEVLTYSQSDAQRDKSGRPSGRFSAERPERSVSTLKIQRTEQGDSAVYLCASSLDGTLYYEQYFGPGTRLTVT.

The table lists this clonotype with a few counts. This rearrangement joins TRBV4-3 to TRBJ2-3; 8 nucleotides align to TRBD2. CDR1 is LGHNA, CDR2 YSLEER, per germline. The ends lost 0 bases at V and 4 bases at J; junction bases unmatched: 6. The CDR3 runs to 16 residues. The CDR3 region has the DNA TGCGCCAGCAGCCAAGATCTAGCGGGTGGACCAGATACGCAGTATTTT. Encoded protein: CASSQDLAGGPDTQYF.

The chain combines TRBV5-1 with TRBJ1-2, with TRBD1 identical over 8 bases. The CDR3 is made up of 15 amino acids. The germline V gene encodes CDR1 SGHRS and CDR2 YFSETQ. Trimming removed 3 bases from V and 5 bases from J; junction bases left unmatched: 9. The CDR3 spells CASSYTGTGVYGYTF. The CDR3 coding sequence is TGCGCCAGCAGCTATACCGGGACAGGCGTATATGGCTACACCTTC.

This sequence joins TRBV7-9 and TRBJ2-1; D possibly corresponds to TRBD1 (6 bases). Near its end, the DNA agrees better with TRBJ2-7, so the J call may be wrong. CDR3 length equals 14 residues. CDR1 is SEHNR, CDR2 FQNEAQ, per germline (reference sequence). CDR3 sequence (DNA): TGTGCCAGCAGGCCAGATCAGGGGTTCTACGAGCAGTACTTC. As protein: CASRPDQGFYEQYF.

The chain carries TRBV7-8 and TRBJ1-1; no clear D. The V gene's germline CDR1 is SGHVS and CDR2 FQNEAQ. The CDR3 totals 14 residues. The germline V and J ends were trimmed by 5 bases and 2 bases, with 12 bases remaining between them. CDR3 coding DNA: TGTGCCAGCAGCCCCCGGGCCTTCAACACTGAAGCTTTCTTT. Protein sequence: CASSPRAFNTEAFF.

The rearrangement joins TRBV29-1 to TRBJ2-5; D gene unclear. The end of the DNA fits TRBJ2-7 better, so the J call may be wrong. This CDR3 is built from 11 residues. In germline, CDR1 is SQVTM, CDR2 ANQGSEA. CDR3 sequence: CSVVTFHEQYF. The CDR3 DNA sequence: TGCAGCGTTGTGACCTTCCACGAGCAGTACTTC.

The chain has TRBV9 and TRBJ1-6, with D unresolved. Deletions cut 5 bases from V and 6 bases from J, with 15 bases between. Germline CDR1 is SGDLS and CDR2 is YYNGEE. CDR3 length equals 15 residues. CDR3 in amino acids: CASSVTTAFNSPLHF. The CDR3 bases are TGTGCCAGCAGTGTTACGACGGCTTTTAATTCACCCCTCCACTTT.

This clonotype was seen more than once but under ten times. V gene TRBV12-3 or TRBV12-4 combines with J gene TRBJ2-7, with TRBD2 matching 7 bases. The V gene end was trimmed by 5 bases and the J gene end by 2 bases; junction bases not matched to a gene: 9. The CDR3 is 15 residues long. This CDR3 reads CASSLNTGTTYEQYF. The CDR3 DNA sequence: TGTGCCAGCAGTCTCAATACGGGGACTACCTACGAGCAGTACTTC.

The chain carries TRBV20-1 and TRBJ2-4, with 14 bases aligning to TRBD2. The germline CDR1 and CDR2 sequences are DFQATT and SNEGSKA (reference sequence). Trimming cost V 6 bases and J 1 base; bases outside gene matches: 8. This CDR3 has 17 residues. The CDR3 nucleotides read TGCAGTGCCCCGGGACTAGCGGGAGCGAGGGCCAAAAACATTCAGTACTTC. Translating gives CSAPGLAGARAKNIQYF.

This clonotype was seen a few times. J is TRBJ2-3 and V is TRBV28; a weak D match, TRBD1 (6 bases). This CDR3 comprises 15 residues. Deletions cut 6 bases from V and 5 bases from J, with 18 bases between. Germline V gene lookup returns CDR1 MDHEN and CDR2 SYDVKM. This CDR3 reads CASSQTGPEVDTQYF. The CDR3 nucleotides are TGTGCCAGCAGCCAGACAGGACCAGAGGTAGATACGCAGTATTTT.

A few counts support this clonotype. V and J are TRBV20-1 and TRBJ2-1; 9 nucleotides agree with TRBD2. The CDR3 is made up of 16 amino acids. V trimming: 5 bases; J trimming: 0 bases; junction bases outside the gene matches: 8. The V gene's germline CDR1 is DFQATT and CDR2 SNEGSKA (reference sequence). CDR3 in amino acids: CSAEDLAGSSYNEQFF. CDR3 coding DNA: TGCAGTGCTGAGGATCTAGCGGGGAGCTCCTACAATGAGCAGTTCTTC.

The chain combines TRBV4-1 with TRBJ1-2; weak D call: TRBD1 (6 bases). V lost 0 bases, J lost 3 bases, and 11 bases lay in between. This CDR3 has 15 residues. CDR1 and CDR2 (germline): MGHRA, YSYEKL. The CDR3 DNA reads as TGCGCCAGCAGCCAAGATAGGGGGGTCGACTATGGCTACACCTTC. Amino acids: CASSQDRGVDYGYTF.

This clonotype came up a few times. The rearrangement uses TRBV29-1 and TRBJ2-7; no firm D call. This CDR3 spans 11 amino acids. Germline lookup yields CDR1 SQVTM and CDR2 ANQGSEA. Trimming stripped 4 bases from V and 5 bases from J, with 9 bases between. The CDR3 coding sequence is TGCAGCGTTGCAAAGGCGGACGAGCAGTACTTC. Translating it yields CSVAKADEQYF.

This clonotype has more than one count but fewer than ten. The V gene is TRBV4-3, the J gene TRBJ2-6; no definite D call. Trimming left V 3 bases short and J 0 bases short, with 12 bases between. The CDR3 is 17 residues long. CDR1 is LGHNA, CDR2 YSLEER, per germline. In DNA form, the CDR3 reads TGCGCCAGCAGCCAGGCCCGGGCCCTCTCTGGGGCCAACGTCCTGACTTTC. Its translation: CASSQARALSGANVLTF.

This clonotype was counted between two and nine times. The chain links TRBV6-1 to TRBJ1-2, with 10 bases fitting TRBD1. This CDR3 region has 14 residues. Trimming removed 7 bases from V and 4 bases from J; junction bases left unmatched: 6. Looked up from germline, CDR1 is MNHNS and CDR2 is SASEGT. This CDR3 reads CASTPRTGGYGYTF. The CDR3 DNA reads TGTGCCAGCACCCCGAGGACAGGGGGCTATGGCTACACCTTC.

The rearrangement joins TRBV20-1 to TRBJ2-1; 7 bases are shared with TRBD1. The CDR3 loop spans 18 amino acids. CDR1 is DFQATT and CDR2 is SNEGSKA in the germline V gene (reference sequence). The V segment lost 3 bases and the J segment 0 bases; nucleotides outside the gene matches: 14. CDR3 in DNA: TGCAGTGCTAGTCTAATCCCAGGGGGTTTTAGCTCCTACAATGAGCAGTTCTTC. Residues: CSASLIPGGFSSYNEQFF.

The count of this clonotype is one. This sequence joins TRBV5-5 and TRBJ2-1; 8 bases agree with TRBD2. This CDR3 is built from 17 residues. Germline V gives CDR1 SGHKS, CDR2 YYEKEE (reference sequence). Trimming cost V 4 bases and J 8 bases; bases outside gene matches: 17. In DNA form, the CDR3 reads TGTGCCAGCAGCCTGGTGGGGTCCGGTCGGGAGGGCGATGAGCAGTTCTTC. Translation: CASSLVGSGREGDEQFF.

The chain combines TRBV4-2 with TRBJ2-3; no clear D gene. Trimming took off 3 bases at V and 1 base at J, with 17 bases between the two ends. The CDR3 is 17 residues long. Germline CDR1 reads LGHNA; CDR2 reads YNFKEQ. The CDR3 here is CASSHGINGIGTDTQYF. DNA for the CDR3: TGTGCCAGCAGCCATGGGATAAACGGCATCGGCACAGATACGCAGTATTTT.

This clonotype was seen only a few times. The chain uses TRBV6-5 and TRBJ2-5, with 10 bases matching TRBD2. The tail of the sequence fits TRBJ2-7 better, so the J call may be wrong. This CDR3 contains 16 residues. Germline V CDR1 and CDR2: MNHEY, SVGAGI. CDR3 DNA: TGTGCCAGCAGTTACCGGACTAGCGGCCCGCGCAACGAGCAGTACTTC. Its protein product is CASSYRTSGPRNEQYF.

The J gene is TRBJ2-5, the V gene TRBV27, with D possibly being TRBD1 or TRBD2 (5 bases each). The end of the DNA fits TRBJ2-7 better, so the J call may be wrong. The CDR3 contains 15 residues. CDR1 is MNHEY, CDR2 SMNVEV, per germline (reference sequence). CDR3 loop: CASSLNGANSYEQYF. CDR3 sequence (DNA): TGTGCCAGCAGTTTAAACGGGGCTAACTCCTACGAGCAGTACTTC.

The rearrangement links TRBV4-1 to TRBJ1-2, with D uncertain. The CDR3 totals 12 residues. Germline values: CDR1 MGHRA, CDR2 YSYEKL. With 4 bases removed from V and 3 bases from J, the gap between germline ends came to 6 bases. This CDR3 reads CASSPDHYGYTF. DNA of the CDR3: TGCGCCAGCAGCCCCGATCACTATGGCTACACCTTC.

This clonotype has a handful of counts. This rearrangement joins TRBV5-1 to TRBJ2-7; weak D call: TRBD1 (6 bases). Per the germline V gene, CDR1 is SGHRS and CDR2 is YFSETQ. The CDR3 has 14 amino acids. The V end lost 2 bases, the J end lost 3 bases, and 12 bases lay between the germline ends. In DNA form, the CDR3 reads TGCGCCAGCAGCTTTTGGGACATCGACTACGAGCAGTACTTC. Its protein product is CASSFWDIDYEQYF.

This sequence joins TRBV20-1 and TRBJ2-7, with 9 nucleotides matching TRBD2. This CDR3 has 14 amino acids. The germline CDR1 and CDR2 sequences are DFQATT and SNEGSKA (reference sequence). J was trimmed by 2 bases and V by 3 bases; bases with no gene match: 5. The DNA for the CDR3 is TGCAGTGCTAGTCCGGCTAGCGGGACCTACGAGCAGTACTTC. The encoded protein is CSASPASGTYEQYF.

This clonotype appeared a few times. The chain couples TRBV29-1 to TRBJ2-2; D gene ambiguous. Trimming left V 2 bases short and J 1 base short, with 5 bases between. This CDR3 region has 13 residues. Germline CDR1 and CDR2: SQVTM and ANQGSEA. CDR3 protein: CSVERRNTGELFF. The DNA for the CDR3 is TGCAGCGTTGAACGGAGGAACACCGGGGAGCTGTTTTTT.

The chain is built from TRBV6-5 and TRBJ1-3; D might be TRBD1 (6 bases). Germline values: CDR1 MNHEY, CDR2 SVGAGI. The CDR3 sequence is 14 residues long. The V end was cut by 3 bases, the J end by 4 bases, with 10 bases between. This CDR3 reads CASSYTGAGNTIYF. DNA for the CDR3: TGTGCCAGCAGTTATACGGGGGCAGGAAACACCATATATTTT.

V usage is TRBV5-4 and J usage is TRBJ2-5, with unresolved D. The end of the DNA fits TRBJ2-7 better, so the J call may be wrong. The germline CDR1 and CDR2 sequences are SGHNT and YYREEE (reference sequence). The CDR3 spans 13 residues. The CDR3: CASNTYSSYEQYF. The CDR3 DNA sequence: TGTGCCAGCAACACTTACTCATCCTACGAGCAGTACTTC.

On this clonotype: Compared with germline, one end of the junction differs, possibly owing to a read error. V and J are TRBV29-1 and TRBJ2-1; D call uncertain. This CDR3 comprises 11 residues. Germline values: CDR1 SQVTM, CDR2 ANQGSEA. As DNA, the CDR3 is TGCAGCGTCGAAGACGAGCCTGAGCAGTTCTTC. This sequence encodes CSVEDEPEQFF.

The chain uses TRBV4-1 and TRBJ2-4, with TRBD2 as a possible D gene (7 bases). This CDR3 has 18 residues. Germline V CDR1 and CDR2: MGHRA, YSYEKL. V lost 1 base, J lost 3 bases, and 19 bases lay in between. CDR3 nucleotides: TGCGCCAGCAGCCAAGGATCGGTAGGGGGAGGGATCAAAAACATTCAGTACTTC. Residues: CASSQGSVGGGIKNIQYF.